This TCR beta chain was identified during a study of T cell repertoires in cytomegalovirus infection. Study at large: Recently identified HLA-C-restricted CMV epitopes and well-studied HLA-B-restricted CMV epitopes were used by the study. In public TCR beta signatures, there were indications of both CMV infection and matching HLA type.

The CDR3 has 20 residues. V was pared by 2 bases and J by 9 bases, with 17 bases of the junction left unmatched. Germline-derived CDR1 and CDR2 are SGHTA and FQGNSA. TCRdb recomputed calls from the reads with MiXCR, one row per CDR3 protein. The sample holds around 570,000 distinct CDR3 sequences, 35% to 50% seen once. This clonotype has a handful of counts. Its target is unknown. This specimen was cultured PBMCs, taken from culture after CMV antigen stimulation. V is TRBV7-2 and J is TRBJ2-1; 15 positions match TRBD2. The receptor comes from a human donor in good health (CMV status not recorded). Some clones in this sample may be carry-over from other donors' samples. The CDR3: CASSLTPGLAGGPQDVEQFF. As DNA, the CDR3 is TGTGCCAGCAGCTTAACCCCCGGACTAGCGGGAGGGCCTCAGGATGTTGAGCAGTTCTTC. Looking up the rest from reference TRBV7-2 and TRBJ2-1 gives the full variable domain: GAGVSQSPSNKVTEKGKDVELRCDPISGHTALYWYRQSLGQGLEFLIYFQGNSAPDKSGLPSDRFSAERTGGSVSTLTIQRTQQEDSAVYLCASSLTPGLAGGPQDVEQFFGPGTRLTVL.